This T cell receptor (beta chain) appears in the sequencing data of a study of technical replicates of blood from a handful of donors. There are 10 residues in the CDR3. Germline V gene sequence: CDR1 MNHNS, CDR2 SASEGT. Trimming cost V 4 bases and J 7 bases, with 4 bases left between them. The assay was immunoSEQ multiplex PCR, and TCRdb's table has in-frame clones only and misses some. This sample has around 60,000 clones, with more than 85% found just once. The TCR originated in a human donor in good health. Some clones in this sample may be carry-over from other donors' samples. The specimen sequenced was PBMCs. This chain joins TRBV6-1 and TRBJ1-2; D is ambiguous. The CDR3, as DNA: TGTGCCAGCAGTGTTATTGGCTACACCTTC. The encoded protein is CASSVIGYTF.